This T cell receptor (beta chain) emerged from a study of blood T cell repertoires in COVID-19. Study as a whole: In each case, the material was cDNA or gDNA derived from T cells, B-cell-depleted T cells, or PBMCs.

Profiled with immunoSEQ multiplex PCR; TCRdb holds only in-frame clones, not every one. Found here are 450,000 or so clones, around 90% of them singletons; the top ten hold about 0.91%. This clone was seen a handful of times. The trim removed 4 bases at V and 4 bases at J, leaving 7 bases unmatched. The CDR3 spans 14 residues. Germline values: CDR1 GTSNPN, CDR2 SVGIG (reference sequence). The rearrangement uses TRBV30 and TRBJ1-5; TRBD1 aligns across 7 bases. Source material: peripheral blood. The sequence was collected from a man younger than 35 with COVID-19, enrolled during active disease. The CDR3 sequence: CAWTYRDSNQPQHF. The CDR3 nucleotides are TGTGCCTGGACTTACCGGGACAGTAATCAGCCCCAGCATTTT. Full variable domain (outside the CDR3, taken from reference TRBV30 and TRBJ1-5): SQTIHQWPATLVQPVGSPLSLECTVEGTSNPNLYWYRQAAGRGLQLLFYSVGIGQISSEVPQNLSASRPQDRQFILSSKKLLLSDSGFYLCAWTYRDSNQPQHFGDGTRLSIL.